Sequencing of this TCR beta chain was carried out in a study of CXCR3-negative and CXCR3-positive naive CD8 T cells. Whole-study results and caveats: The authors found comparable surface CD5 between naive subsets and inferred TCR strength from TRB CDR3 properties. Both of the naive subsets showed about the same high diversity, but memory CD8+ cells had much less. The study found that naive CXCR3-negative and CXCR3-positive cells shared TRBV-TRBJ usage, while memory cells differed. Higher TRB CDR3 hydrophobicity marked CXCR3-positive naive cells relative to CXCR3-negative naive cells.

Among CD8+ T cells, naive ones were CD45RO-CCR7+CD27+CD95-. The authors made the TRB cDNA libraries by 5' RACE using UMI labels. TCRdb re-called the 5' RACE reads; every CDR3 protein appears as one record, without DNA. This sample contains over 50,000 distinct CDR3 sequences. Germline CDR1 is MGHRA and CDR2 is YSYEKL. This CDR3 spans 15 amino acids. With respect to this clonotype: Its cognate antigen is unknown.

This TCR came from a human donor in good health. Some clones in this sample may be carry-over from other donors' samples. The V and J genes are TRBV4-1 and TRBJ2-3. The sequenced sample was naive CXCR3+ CD8+ T cells from blood. Subset noted: CD45RO-CCR7+CD27+CD95- naive CD8+ T cells expressing CXCR3 (TNR3+). The CDR3 protein is CASSQERSVGVKWYF.